The next 13 T cell receptor beta chains were all read from a single sample in a study of blood T cell repertoires in COVID-19. Only in-frame clones appear in the TCRdb table, and some are missing; sequencing was by immunoSEQ multiplex PCR. The sample lists 150,000 or so clones, roughly 85% occurring once. Sequencing was carried out using PBMCs or T cells enriched from blood (not recorded which). These receptors were collected from a woman aged 45-60 years who had recovered from COVID-19.

The chain couples TRBV18 to TRBJ1-1; TRBD1 is a possible D gene (6 bases). Trimming pared 6 bases from V and 3 bases from J, leaving 11 bases between. CDR1 and CDR2 (germline): KGHSH, LQKENI. The CDR3 loop spans 13 amino acids. The CDR3 spells CASSQGRDTEAFF. In DNA form, the CDR3 reads TGTGCCAGCTCGCAGGGGAGGGACACTGAAGCTTTCTTT.

This clone has more than one count but fewer than ten. V gene TRBV19 combines with J gene TRBJ1-2, with TRBD1 identical over 7 bases. The CDR3 consists of 13 residues. The V gene's germline CDR1 is LNHDA and CDR2 SQIVND (reference sequence). J gave up 7 bases and V 4 bases, and 6 bases lay outside the gene matches. In DNA form, the CDR3 reads TGTGCCAGTAGTAGAGACAGGGTCGGTGGCTACACCTTC. Its protein is CASSRDRVGGYTF.

V is TRBV6-1 and J is TRBJ1-2, with unresolved D. Trimming removed 0 bases from V and 2 bases from J, with 7 bases in between. The CDR3 is 14 amino acids. Germline V gives CDR1 MNHNS, CDR2 SASEGT. The CDR3 region is CASSEASVNYGYTF. The CDR3, as DNA: TGTGCCAGCAGTGAAGCGTCAGTCAACTATGGCTACACCTTC.

This clone showed up just a few times. The chain combines TRBV2 with TRBJ1-3, with D unclear. In germline, CDR1 is SNHLY, CDR2 FYNNEI. V was shortened by 4 bases and J by 0 bases, with 16 bases between the two germline ends. CDR3 length: 17 amino acids. For the CDR3, the DNA is TGTGCCAGCAGTGCTAAACTCAGGTCTACCTCTGGAAACACCATATATTTT. It is translated as CASSAKLRSTSGNTIYF.

This clone occurred many times. This chain links TRBV21-1 with TRBJ1-4; the D call in the table, TRBD1, was not verified against the DNA. TRBV21-1 is labeled a pseudogene. The CDR3 is 11 residues long. DNA for the CDR3: TGTGCCAGCACACATAATGAAAAACTGTTTTTT. It translates to CASTHNEKLFF.

The chain carries TRBV4-2 and TRBJ1-5, with D possibly being TRBD1 (6 bases). Germline V CDR1 and CDR2: LGHNA, YNFKEQ. There are 15 residues in the CDR3. The germline V and J ends were trimmed by 4 bases and 1 base, with 11 bases remaining between them. Here the CDR3 reads CASSREGESNQPQHF. DNA of the CDR3: TGTGCCAGCAGCCGGGAGGGGGAGAGCAATCAGCCCCAGCATTTT.

This chain connects TRBV11-3 to TRBJ2-7; 10 nucleotides match TRBD1. The CDR3 contains 14 residues. With 3 bases clipped from V and 7 bases from J, the junction kept 6 bases outside the gene matches. The germline CDR1 and CDR2 sequences are SGHNT and YENEEA. The CDR3 spells CASSLGGQGREQYF. The CDR3 coding sequence is TGTGCCAGCAGCTTGGGGGGACAGGGGAGGGAGCAGTACTTC.

This chain links TRBV18 with TRBJ2-3; 9 nucleotides line up with TRBD1. CDR3 length equals 16 residues. V lost 5 bases, J lost 5 bases, and 11 bases stayed unmatched. CDR1 KGHSH and CDR2 LQKENI come from the germline V gene. The CDR3 reads CASSGGTGPQGDTQYF. In nucleotides, the CDR3 is TGTGCCAGCTCAGGCGGGACAGGGCCTCAGGGAGATACGCAGTATTTT.

The gene calls are TRBV10-2 and TRBJ1-3; TRBD1 matches at 10 bases. The germline V gene encodes CDR1 WSHSY and CDR2 SAAADI. V lost 5 bases and J lost 2; bases outside the gene matches: 6. The CDR3 runs 16 residues. CDR3 amino acids: CASSLGTGATGNTIYF. DNA for the CDR3: TGCGCCAGCAGTTTGGGGACAGGGGCGACTGGAAACACCATATATTTT.

The chain has TRBV29-1 and TRBJ2-7, with 10 bases matching TRBD2. Germline trimming cut 4 bases from V and 2 bases from J; bases unmatched to any gene: 5. CDR3 length: 14 residues. Germline assignment: CDR1 SQVTM and CDR2 ANQGSEA. The CDR3 DNA follows: TGCAGCGTTGGAACTAGCGGGGCTACCTACGAGCAGTACTTC. Translation gives CSVGTSGATYEQYF.

The CDR3 spells CASSVQGDTGELFF. The DNA for the CDR3 is TGTGCCAGCAGTGTCCAGGGGGACACCGGGGAGCTGTTTTTT. The V and J genes are TRBV6-4 and TRBJ2-2, with TRBD1 matching 7 bases. The CDR3 is made up of 14 amino acids. Germline assignment: CDR1 MRHNA and CDR2 SNTAGT. V shed 4 bases and J 3 bases; nucleotides not matched to a gene: 2.

In its sample, this clone was seen a few times. The chain uses TRBV28 and TRBJ1-2, with 7 bases that match TRBD1. CDR3 length equals 15 residues. The trim removed 1 base at V and 5 bases at J, leaving 7 bases unmatched. CDR1 and CDR2 (germline): MDHEN, SYDVKM. The CDR3, as DNA: TGTGCCAGCAGTTTATCCGTAGGGGGCCCTTATGGCTACACCTTC. It translates to CASSLSVGGPYGYTF.

The J gene is TRBJ2-5, the V gene TRBV9; 12 bases are a match to TRBD2. The CDR3 contains 16 residues. Looked up from germline, CDR1 is SGDLS and CDR2 is YYNGEE. The ends lost 0 bases at V and 7 bases at J; junction bases unmatched: 7. Here the CDR3 DNA reads TGTGCCAGCAGCGTAGATCTAGCGGGGGGGACGGGGACCCAGTACTTC. Amino acids: CASSVDLAGGTGTQYF. Full variable domain (outside the CDR3, taken from reference TRBV9 and TRBJ2-5): DSGVTQTPKHLITATGQRVTLRCSPRSGDLSVYWYQQSLDQGLQFLIQYYNGEERAKGNILERFSAQQFPDLHSELNLSSLELGDSALYFCASSVDLAGGTGTQYFGPGTRLLVL.